This T cell receptor (beta chain) came from a study of CD8+ T cells in alopecia areata (dated by TCRdb to between 2017 and 2018). About the investigation overall: Treated patients were enrolled in an open-label pilot trial of oral tofacitinib at 5 to 10 mg twice daily for moderate-to-severe alopecia areata. Patients stayed on tofacitinib for 6 to 18 months and then had 6 months of follow-up off drug so that delayed response and recurrence could be assessed. To study T cell clonal expansion in alopecia areata, the researchers applied high-throughput TCRbeta sequencing to both the C3H/HeJ mouse model and human patients. Human TCRbeta sequencing covered scalp tissue and sorted CD4+ and CD8+ peripheral blood T cells from patchy and totalis/universalis alopecia areata patients and healthy controls. Tofacitinib-treated patients had biopsies at baseline and at 4 and 24 weeks of treatment, with a later scalp biopsy in several patients. Scalp clonality was compared among normal scalp (n=4), patchy alopecia areata scalp (n=8), and alopecia totalis/universalis scalp (n=8). RNA was extracted with the PAXgene miRNA kit for fixed scalp, the miRNeasy kit for PBMCs, and the RNeasy kit for mouse skin. immunoSEQ multiplex PCR using 35 Vbeta forward primers and 13 Jbeta reverse primers was used to amplify TCRbeta CDR3 regions.

From the cysteine through the phenylalanine, the CDR3 covers 15 amino acids. Kept here is only the CDR3 DNA, which spans 45 bases and is read in frame from base 1. CDR1 and CDR2 are drawn from the germline V gene (reference sequence): GTSNPN, SVGIG. General study outcomes and caveats: Resident alphabeta T cells in normal human skin are also sequenced, complicating scalp TCR repertoire analysis, unlike mouse skin dominated by gammadelta T cells. Compared with normal scalp, lesional scalp, particularly in alopecia totalis/universalis, had higher clonality and more expanded CD8+ clones, which suggests antigenic drive. Shared TCR sequences between patients were less evident than in mice, which may be partly attributable to HLA diversity in the patient population.

Per the publication, the time point label means: baseline before oral tofacitinib. Lesional scalp punch biopsies and peripheral blood were collected from alopecia areata patients. PBMCs were isolated by density centrifugation and stained for CD3, CD4 and CD8, after which CD4+ and CD8+ T cells were sorted on a FACSAria. The library came from the immunoSEQ multiplex PCR assay. RNA was extracted from all samples and reverse transcribed into cDNA, which served as template for TCR sequencing. First-strand cDNA was synthesized with SuperScript III using a 2:1 mix of oligo-dT and random hexamers. A synthetic immune receptor repertoire was used to measure amplification bias, and any remaining bias was corrected computationally. The original methods were these. Raw reads were preprocessed to remove errors, and CDR3 was defined by IMGT conventions from the conserved cysteine to phenylalanine. Clonality was computed by normalizing Shannon entropy by log2 of the number of productive unique TCRs and subtracting the result from 1. CD4 or CD8 identity of scalp clones was inferred by cross-referencing scalp TCRbeta sequences with sorted blood CD4 and CD8 repertoires. TCRdb took this table from immuneACCESS and kept in-frame rearrangements with V and J called. Such tables lack part of the clones; where checked against another copy, unresolved V genes explain under half of the gap, and the rest is unexplained. V, J and clone size are those of that table, while D and trimming were read from the DNA. Here the sample has 120,000 or so clones; roughly three fifths occur a single time. Clones ranked in the top ten supply roughly 4.5% of the sample.

This clone was counted once. Its recognized antigen is unknown. Its ends do not fully match the called genes, so a read error is possible. The source was CD4+ T cells sorted from blood, collected at week 0. The clonotype comes from a human donor with alopecia areata. The chain is made from TRBV30 and TRBJ2-7, with the D gene not confidently named. The sequence in DNA is TGTGCCTGGCGTGTGGGATTAGGGCGCCCGGAGGAGCAGTACTTC. Protein translation: CAWRVGLGRPEEQYF.